This TCR beta chain was sequenced in a study of T cell changes during pregnancy in multiple sclerosis. Assay: immunoSEQ multiplex PCR; the TCRdb copy retains only in-frame clones and omits some. The table lists approximately 100,000 clones, 85% to 95% of them singletons. The CDR3 extends over 16 amino acids. CDR1 and CDR2 (germline): MDHEN, SYDVKM. V lost 5 bases and J lost 3; bases outside the gene matches: 10. The starting material was peripheral blood, obtained after pregnancy. The chain couples TRBV28 to TRBJ1-3; 7 bases fit TRBD1. This TCR was recovered from a female donor with multiple sclerosis, enrolled in a pregnancy study. CDR3 nucleotides: TGTGCCAGCAGTGAAGGGACAGTTAAGGATGGAAACACCATATATTTT. This encodes CASSEGTVKDGNTIYF.